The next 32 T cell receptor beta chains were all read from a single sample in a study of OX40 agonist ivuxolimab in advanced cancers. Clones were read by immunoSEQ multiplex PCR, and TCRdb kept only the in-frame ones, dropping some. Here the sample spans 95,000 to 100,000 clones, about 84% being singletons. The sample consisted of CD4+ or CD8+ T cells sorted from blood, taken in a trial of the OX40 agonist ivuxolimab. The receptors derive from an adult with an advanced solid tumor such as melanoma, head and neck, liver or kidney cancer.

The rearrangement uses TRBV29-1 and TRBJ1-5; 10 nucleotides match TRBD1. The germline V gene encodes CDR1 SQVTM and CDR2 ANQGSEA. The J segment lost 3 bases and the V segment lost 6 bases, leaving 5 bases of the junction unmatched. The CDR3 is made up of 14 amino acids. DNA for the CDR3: TGCAGCGTCAGGGGGACAGGGGTCAATCAGCCCCAGCATTTT. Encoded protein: CSVRGTGVNQPQHF.

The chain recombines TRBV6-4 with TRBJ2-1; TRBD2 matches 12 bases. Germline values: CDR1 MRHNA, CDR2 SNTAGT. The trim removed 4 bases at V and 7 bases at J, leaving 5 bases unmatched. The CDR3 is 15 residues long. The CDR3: CASSAELAGGNEQFF. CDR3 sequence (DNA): TGTGCCAGCAGTGCGGAACTAGCGGGGGGTAATGAGCAGTTCTTC.

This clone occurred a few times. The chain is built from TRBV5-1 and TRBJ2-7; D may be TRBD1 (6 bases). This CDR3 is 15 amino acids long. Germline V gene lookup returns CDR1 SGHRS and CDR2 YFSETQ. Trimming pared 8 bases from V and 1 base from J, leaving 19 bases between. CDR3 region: CASLMLPDSSYEQYF. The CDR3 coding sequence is TGCGCCAGTTTAATGTTGCCGGACAGTTCCTACGAGCAGTACTTC.

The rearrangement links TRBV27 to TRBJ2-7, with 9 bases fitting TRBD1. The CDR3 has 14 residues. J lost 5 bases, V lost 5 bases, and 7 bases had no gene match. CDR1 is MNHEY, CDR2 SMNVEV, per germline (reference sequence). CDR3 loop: CASSVRDRVDEQYF. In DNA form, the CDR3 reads TGTGCCAGCAGTGTCCGGGACAGGGTCGACGAGCAGTACTTC.

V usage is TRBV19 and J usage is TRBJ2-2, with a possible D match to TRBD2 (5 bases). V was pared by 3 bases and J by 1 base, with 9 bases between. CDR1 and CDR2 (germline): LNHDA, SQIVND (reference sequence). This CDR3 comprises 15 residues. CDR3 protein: CASSMGRMNTGELFF. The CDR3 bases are TGTGCCAGTAGTATGGGGAGAATGAACACCGGGGAGCTGTTTTTT.

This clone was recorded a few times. CDR3 region: CSVTGLAGHTDTQYF. The CDR3 nucleotides read TGCAGCGTCACAGGACTAGCGGGTCACACAGATACGCAGTATTTT. The gene calls are TRBV29-1 and TRBJ2-3, with TRBD2 matching over 11 bases. Germline V CDR1 and CDR2: SQVTM, ANQGSEA. CDR3 length: 15 amino acids. J was trimmed by 2 bases and V by 6 bases; bases with no gene match: 7.

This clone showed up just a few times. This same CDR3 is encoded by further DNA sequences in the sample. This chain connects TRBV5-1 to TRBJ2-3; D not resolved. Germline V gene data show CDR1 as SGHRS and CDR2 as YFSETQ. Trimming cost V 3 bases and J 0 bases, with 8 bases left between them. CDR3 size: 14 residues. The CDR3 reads CASSSGHSTDTQYF. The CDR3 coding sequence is TGCGCCAGCAGCTCGGGCCACAGCACAGATACGCAGTATTTT.

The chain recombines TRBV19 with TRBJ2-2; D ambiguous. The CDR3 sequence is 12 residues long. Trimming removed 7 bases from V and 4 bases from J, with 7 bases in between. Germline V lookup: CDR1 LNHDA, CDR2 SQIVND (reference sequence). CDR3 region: CASTQSTGELFF. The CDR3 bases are TGTGCCAGTACCCAATCCACCGGGGAGCTGTTTTTT.

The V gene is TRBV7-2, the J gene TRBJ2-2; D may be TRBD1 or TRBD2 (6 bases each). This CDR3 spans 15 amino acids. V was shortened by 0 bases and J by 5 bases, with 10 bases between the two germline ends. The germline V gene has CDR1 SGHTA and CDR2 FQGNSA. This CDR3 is CASSLAGGGTGELFF. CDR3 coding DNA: TGTGCCAGCAGCTTAGCGGGGGGCGGGACCGGGGAGCTGTTTTTT.

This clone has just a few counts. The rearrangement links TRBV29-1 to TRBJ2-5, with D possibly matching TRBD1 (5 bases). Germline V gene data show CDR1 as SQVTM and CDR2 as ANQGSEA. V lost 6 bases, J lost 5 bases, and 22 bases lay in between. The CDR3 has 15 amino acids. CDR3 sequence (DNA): TGCAGCGTCCGAACCCTAGGGCATGGGGCTGAGACCCAGTACTTC. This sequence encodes CSVRTLGHGAETQYF.

CDR3 sequence (DNA): TGCGCCAGCAGCTTGTTGGGACAGAACTATGGCTACACCTTC. It translates to CASSLLGQNYGYTF. This chain connects TRBV5-1 to TRBJ1-2, with 7 positions matching TRBD1. The V gene's germline CDR1 is SGHRS and CDR2 YFSETQ. The CDR3 has 14 residues. V lost 1 base and J lost 2; bases outside the gene matches: 2. The full variable domain, completed using reference TRBV5-1 and TRBJ1-2, is KAGVTQTPRYLIKTRGQQVTLSCSPISGHRSVSWYQQTPGQGLQFLFEYFSETQRNKGNFPGRFSGRQFSNSRSEMNVSTLELGDSALYLCASSLLGQNYGYTFGSGTRLTVV.

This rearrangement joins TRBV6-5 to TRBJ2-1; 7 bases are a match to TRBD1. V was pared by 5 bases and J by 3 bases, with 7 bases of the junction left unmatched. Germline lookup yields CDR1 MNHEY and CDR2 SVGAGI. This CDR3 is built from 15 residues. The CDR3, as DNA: TGTGCCAGCAGTGCCGGGACAGCGGACTACAATGAGCAGTTCTTC. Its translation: CASSAGTADYNEQFF.

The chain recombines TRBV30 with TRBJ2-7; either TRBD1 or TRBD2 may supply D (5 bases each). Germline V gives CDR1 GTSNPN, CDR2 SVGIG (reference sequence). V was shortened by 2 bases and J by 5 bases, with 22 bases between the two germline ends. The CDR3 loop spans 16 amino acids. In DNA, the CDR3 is TGTGCCTGGAGTCCGCCCCCTCCGGGACCCTTCCACGAGCAGTACTTC. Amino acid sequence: CAWSPPPPGPFHEQYF.

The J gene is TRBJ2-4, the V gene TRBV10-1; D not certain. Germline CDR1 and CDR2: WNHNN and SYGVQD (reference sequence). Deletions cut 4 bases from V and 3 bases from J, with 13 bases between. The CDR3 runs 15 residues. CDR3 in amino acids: CASSGSDQGKNIQYF. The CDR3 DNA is TGCGCCAGCAGTGGGAGCGATCAAGGCAAAAACATTCAGTACTTC.

CDR3 DNA sequence: TGTGCCAGCAGCAATCTTGACAGCCTTACTGATAATGAGCAGTTCTTC. This gives the protein CASSNLDSLTDNEQFF. The J gene is TRBJ2-1, the V gene TRBV21-1; TRBD1, the table's D call, was not compared with the DNA. TRBV21-1 is termed a pseudogene. This CDR3 region has 16 residues.

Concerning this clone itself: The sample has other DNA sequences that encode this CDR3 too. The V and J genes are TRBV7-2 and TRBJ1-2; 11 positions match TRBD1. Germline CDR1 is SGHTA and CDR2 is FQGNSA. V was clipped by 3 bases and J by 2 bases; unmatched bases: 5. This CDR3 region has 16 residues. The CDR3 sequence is CASSFTGTGGNYGYTF. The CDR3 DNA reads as TGTGCCAGCAGCTTCACAGGGACAGGGGGGAACTATGGCTACACCTTC.

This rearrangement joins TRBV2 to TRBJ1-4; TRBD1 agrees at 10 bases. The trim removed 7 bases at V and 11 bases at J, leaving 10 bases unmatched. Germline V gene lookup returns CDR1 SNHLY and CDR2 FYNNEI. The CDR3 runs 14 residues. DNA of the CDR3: TGTGCCAGCACTCAAAGACAGGGGGCGGCGAAACTGTTTTTT. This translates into CASTQRQGAAKLFF. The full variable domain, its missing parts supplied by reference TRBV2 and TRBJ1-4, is EPEVTQTPSHQVTQMGQEVILRCVPISNHLYFYWYRQILGQKVEFLVSFYNNEISEKSEIFDDQFSVERPDGSNFTLKIRSTKLEDSAMYFCASTQRQGAAKLFFGSGTQLSVL.

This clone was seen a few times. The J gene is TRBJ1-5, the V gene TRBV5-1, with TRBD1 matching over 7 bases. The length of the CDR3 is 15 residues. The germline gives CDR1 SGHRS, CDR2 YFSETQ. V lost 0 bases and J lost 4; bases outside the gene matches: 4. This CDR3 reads CASSLDPQGNQPQHF. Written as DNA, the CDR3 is TGCGCCAGCAGCTTGGACCCACAGGGGAATCAGCCCCAGCATTTT.

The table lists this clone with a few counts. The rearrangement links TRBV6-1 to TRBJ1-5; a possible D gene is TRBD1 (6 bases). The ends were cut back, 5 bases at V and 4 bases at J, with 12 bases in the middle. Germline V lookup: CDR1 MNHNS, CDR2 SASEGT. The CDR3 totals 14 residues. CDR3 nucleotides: TGTGCCAGCAGTTCCGGGACACCGAATCAGCCCCAGCATTTT. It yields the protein CASSSGTPNQPQHF.

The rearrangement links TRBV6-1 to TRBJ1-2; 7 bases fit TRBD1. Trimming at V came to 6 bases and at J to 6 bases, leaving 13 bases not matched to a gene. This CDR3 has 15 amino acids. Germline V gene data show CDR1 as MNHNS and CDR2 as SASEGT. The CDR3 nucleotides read TGTGCCAGCAGCCCTACCGGGACAGCGAGGGATGGCTACACCTTC. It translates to CASSPTGTARDGYTF.

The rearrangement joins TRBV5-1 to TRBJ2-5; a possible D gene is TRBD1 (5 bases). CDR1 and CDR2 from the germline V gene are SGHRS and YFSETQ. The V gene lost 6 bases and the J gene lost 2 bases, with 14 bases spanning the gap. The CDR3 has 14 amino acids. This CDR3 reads CASNYPGPQETQYF. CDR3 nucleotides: TGCGCCAGCAACTACCCAGGGCCTCAAGAGACCCAGTACTTC. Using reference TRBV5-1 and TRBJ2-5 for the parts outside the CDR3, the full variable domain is KAGVTQTPRYLIKTRGQQVTLSCSPISGHRSVSWYQQTPGQGLQFLFEYFSETQRNKGNFPGRFSGRQFSNSRSEMNVSTLELGDSALYLCASNYPGPQETQYFGPGTRLLVL.

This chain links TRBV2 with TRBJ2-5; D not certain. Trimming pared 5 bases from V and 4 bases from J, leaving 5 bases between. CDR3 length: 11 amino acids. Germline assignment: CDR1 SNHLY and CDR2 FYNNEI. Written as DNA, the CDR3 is TGTGCCAGCAGTTGGGGAGAGACCCAGTACTTC. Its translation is CASSWGETQYF.

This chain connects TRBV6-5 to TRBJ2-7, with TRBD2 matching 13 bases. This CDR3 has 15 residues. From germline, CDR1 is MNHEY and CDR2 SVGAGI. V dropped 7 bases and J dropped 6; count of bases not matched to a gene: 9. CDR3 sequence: CASISGGTSGTEQYF. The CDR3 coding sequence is TGTGCCAGCATCTCGGGCGGGACTAGCGGGACCGAGCAGTACTTC.

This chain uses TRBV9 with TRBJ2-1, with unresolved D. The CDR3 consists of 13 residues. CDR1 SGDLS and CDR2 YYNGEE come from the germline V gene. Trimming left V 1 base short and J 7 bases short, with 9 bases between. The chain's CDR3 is CASSVFIGNEQFF. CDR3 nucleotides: TGTGCCAGCAGCGTATTTATAGGGAATGAGCAGTTCTTC.

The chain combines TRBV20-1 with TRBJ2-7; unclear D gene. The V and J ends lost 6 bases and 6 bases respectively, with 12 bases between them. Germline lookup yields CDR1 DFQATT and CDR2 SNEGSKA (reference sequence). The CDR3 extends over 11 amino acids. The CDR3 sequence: CSARVVGEQYF. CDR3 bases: TGCAGTGCCCGAGTAGTGGGCGAGCAGTACTTC.

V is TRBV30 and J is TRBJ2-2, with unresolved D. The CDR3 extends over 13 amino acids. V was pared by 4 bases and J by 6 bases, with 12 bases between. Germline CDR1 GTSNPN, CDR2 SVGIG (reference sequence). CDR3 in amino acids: CAWTHPGSGELFF. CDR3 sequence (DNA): TGTGCCTGGACCCACCCGGGTTCCGGGGAGCTGTTTTTT.

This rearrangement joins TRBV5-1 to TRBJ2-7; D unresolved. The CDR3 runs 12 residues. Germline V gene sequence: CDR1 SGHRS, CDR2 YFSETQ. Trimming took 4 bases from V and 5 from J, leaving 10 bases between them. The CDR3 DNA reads TGCGCCAGCAGCGCCCAGTACCACGAGCAGTACTTC. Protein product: CASSAQYHEQYF.

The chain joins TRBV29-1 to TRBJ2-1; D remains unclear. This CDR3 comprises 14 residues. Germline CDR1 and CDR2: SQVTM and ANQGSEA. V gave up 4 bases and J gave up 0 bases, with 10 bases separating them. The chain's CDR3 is CSVGAIGSYNEQFF. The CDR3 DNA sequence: TGCAGCGTTGGGGCTATTGGCTCCTACAATGAGCAGTTCTTC.

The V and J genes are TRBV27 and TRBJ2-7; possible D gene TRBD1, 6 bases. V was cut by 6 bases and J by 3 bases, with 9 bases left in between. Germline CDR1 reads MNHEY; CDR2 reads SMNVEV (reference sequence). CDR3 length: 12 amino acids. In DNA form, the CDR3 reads TGTGCCAGCAGACGACAGGTCTACGAGCAGTACTTC. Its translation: CASRRQVYEQYF.

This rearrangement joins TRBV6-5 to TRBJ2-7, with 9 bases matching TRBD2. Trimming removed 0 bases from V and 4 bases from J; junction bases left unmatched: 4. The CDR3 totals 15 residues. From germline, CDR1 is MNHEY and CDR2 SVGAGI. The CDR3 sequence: CASSYSAGGMYEQYF. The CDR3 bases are TGTGCCAGCAGTTACTCGGCGGGGGGGATGTACGAGCAGTACTTC.

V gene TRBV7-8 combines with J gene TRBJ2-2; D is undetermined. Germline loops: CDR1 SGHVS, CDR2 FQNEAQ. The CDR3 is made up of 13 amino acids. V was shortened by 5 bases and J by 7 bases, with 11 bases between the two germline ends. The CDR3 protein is CASSTRGDGELFF. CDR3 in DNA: TGTGCCAGCAGCACCCGTGGCGACGGGGAGCTGTTTTTT.

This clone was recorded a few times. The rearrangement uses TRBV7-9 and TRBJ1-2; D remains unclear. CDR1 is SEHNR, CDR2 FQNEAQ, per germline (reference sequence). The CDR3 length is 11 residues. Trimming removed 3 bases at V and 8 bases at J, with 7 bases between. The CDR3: CASSFGWGYTF. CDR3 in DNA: TGTGCCAGCAGCTTTGGATGGGGCTACACCTTC.